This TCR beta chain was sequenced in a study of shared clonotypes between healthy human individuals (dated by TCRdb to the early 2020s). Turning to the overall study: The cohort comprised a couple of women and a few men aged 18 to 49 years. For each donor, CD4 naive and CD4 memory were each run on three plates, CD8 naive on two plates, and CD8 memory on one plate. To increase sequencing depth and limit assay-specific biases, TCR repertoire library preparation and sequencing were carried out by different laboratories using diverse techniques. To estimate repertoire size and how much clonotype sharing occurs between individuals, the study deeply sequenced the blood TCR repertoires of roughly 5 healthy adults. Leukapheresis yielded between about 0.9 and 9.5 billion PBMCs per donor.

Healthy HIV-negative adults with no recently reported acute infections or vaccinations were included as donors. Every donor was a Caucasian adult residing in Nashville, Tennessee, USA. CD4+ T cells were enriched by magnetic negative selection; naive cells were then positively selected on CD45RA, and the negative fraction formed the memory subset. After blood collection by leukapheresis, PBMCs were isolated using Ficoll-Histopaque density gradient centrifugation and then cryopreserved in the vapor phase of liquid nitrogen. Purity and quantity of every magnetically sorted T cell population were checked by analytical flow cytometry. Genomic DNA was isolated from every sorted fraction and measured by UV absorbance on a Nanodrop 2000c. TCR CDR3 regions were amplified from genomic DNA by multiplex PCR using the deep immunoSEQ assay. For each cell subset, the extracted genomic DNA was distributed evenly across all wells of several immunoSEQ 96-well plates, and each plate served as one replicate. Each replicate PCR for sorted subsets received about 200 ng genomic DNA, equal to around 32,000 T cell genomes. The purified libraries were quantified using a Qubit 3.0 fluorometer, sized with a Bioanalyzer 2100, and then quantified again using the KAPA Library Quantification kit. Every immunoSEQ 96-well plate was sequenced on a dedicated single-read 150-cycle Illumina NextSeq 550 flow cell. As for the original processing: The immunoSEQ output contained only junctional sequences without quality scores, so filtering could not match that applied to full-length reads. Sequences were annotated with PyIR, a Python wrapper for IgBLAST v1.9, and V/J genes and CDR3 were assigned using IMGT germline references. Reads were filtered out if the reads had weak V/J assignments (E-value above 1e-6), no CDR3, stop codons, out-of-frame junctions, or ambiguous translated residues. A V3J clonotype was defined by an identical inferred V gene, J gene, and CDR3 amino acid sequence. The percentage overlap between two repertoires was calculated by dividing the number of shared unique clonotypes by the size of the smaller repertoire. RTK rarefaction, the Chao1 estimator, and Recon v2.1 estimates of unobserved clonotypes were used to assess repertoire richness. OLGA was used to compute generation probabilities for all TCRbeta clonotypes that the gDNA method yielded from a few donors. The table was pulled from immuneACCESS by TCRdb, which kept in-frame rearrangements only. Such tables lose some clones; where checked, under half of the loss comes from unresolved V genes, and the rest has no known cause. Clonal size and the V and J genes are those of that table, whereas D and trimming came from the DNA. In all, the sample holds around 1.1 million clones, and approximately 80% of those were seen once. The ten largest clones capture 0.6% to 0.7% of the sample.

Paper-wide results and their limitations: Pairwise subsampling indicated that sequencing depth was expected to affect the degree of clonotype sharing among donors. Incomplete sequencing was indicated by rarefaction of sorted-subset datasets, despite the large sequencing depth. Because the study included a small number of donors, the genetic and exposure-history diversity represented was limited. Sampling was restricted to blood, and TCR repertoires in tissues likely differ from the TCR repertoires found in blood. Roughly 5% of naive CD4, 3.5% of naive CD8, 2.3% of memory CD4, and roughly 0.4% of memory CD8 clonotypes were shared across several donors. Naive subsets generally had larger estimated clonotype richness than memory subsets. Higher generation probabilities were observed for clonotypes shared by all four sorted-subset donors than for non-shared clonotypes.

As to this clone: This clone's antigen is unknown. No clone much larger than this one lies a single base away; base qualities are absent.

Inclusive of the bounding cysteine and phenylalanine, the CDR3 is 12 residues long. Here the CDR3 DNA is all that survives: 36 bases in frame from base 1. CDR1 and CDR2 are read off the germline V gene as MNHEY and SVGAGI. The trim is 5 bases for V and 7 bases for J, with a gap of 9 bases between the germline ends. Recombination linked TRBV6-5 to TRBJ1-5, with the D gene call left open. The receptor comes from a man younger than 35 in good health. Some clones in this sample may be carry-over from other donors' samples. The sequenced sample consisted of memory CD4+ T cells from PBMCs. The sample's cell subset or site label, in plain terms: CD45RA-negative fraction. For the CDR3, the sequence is CASSQYMQPQHF. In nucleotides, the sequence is TGTGCCAGCAGTCAGTATATGCAGCCCCAGCATTTT.